This TCR beta chain was identified in a study of shared clonotypes between healthy human individuals. Assay used: immunoSEQ multiplex PCR; TCRdb lists only in-frame clones, some missing. The table includes a few million clones, roughly 95% detected once. Positively selected for CCR7, the CD45RO-negative cells used as naive CD8 cells excluded terminally differentiated effector memory CD45RA+ cells. V was pared by 8 bases and J by 2 bases, with 18 bases between. There are 15 residues in the CDR3. In germline, CDR1 is LNHDA, CDR2 SQIVND (reference sequence). The V gene is TRBV19, the J gene TRBJ2-5; tentatively, D is TRBD1 (5 bases). The receptor was isolated from a man between 18 and 35 years old in good health. Some clones in this sample may be carry-over from other donors' samples. Sequenced sample: naive CD8+ T cells from PBMCs. The CDR3 protein is CASSPLPRTQETQYF. Written as DNA, the CDR3 is TGTGCCAGTTCGCCCCTTCCCAGGACACAAGAGACCCAGTACTTC.